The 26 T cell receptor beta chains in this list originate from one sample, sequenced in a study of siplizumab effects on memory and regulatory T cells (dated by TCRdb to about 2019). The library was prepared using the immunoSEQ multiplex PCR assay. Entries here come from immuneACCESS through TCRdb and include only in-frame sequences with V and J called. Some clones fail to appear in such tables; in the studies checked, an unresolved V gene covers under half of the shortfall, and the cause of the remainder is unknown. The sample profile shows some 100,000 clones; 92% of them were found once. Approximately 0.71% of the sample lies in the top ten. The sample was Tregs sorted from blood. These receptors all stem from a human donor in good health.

The CDR3 reads CASSDFRDATSGYTF. The CDR3 DNA sequence: TGTGCCAGCAGTGACTTTAGGGACGCAACTAGTGGCTACACCTTC. The V and J genes are TRBV2 and TRBJ1-2; a possible D gene is TRBD1 (5 bases). The CDR3 is 15 amino acids. Per the germline V gene, CDR1 is SNHLY and CDR2 is FYNNEI. V was pared by 3 bases and J by 7 bases, with 18 bases between.

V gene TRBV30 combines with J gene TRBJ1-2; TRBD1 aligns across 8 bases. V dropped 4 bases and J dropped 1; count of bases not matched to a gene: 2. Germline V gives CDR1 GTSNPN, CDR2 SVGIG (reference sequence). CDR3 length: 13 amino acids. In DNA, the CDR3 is TGTGCCTGGACCAGGGGGCTTAACTATGGCTACACCTTC. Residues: CAWTRGLNYGYTF.

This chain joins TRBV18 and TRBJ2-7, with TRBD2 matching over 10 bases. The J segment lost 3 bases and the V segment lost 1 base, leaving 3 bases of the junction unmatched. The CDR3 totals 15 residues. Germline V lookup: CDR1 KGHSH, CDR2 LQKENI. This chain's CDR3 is CASSPRLAGGYEQYF. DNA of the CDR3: TGTGCCAGCTCACCACGCTTAGCGGGAGGCTACGAGCAGTACTTC.

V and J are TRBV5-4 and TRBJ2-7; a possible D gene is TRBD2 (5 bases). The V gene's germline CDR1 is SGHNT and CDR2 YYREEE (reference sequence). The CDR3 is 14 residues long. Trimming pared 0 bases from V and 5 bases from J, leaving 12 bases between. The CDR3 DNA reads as TGTGCCAGCAGCTTGGTTTCTAGCATCCACGAGCAGTACTTC. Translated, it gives CASSLVSSIHEQYF.

The CDR3 DNA is TGTGCCAGCAGCTTCCCTATATTTGGCGGCGAGACCCAGTACTTC. Translated, it gives CASSFPIFGGETQYF. The chain recombines TRBV5-8 with TRBJ2-5; D is undetermined. Germline CDR1 reads SGHTS; CDR2 reads YDEGEE. The CDR3 sequence is 15 residues long. V gave up 2 bases and J gave up 5 bases, with 16 bases separating them.

CDR3 bases: TGCGCCAGCAGCTTGGTCCCCCAAGCACAAGAGACCCAGTACTTC. Encoded protein: CASSLVPQAQETQYF. J is TRBJ2-5 and V is TRBV5-1, with unresolved D. The CDR3 consists of 15 residues. Trimming stripped 0 bases from V and 2 bases from J, with 11 bases between. The V gene's germline CDR1 is SGHRS and CDR2 YFSETQ.

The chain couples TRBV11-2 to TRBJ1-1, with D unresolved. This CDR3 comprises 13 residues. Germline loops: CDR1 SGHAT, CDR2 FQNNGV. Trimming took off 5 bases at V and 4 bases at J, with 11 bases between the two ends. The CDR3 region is CASSPRVFTEAFF. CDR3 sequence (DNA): TGTGCCAGCAGCCCTAGGGTGTTCACTGAAGCTTTCTTT.

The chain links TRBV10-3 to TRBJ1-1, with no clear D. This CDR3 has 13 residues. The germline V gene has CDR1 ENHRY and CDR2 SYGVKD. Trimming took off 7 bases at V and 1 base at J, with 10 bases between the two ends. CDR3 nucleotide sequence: TGTGCCATCACGAACTATCCGAACACTGAAGCTTTCTTT. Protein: CAITNYPNTEAFF.

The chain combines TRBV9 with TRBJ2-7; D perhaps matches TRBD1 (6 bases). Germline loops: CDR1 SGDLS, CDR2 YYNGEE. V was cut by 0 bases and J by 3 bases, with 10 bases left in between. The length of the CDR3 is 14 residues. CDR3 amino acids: CASSVEPQGYEQYF. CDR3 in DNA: TGTGCCAGCAGCGTAGAACCACAGGGCTACGAGCAGTACTTC.

CDR3 protein: CASSTNGQGEQFF. In DNA, the CDR3 is TGTGCCAGTAGTACCAACGGACAGGGAGAGCAGTTCTTC. This sequence joins TRBV19 and TRBJ2-1; the match to TRBD1 covers 8 bases. Looked up from germline, CDR1 is LNHDA and CDR2 is SQIVND (reference sequence). This CDR3 has 13 residues. The J segment lost 10 bases and the V segment lost 4 bases, leaving 6 bases of the junction unmatched.

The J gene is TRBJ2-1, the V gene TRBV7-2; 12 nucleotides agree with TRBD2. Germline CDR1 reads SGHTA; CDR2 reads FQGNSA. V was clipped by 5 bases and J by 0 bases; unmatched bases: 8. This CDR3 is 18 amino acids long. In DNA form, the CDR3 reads TGTGCCAGCAGCCCGATAACTAGCGGGAGGATCTCCTACAATGAGCAGTTCTTC. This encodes CASSPITSGRISYNEQFF.

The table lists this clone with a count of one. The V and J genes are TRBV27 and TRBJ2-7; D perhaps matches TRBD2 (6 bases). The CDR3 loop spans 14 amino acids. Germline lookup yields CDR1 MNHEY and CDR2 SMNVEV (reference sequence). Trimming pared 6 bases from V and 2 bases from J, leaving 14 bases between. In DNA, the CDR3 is TGTGCCAGCAGGGGGAAACGGGGGACCTACGAGCAGTACTTC. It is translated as CASRGKRGTYEQYF.

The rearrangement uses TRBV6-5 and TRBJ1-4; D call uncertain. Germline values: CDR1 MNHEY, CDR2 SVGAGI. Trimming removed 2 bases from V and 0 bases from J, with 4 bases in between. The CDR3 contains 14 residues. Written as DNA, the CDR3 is TGTGCCAGCAGTTACGGGGCAACTAATGAAAAACTGTTTTTT. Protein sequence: CASSYGATNEKLFF.

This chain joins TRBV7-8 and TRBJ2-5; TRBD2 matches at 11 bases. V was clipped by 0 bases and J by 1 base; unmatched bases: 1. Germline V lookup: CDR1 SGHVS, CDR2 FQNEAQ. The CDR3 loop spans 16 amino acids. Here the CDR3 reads CASSLALAGGQETQYF. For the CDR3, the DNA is TGTGCCAGCAGCTTAGCGCTAGCGGGAGGCCAAGAGACCCAGTACTTC.

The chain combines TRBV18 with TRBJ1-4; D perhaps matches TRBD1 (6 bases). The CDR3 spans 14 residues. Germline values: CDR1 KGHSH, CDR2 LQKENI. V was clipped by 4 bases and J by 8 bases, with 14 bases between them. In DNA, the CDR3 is TGTGCCAGCTCACTCCACCCAGGGGACGAAAAACTGTTTTTT. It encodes CASSLHPGDEKLFF.

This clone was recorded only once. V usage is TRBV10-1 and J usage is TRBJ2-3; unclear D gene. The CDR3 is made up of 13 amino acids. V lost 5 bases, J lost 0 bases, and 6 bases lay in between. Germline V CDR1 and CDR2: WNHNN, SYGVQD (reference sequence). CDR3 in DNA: TGCGCCAGCAGTACGGACAGCACAGATACGCAGTATTTT. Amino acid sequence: CASSTDSTDTQYF.

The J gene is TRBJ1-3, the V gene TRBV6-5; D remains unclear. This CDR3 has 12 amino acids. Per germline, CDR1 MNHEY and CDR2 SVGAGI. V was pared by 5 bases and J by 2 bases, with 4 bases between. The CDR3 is CASSRTGNTIYF. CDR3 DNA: TGTGCCAGCAGTCGAACTGGAAACACCATATATTTT.

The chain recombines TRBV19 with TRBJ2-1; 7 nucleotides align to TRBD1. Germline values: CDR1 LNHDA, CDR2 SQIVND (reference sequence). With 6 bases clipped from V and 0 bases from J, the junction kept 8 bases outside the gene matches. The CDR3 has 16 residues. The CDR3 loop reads CASSDRVGSSYNEQFF. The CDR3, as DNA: TGTGCCAGTAGCGACAGGGTAGGGAGCTCCTACAATGAGCAGTTCTTC.

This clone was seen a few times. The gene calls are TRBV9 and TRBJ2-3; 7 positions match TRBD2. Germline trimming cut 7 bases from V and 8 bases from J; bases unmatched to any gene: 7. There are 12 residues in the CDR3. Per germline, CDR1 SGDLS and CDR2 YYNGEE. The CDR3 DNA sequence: TGTGCCAGCGCTATGTCGGGGGGTACGCAGTATTTT. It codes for CASAMSGGTQYF.

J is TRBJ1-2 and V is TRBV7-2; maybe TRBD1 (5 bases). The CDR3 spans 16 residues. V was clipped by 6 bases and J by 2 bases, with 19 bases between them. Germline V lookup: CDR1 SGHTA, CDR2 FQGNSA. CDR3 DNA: TGTGCCAGCAGGGAGATCGGGGGACTCTGGAACTATGGCTACACCTTC. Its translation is CASREIGGLWNYGYTF.

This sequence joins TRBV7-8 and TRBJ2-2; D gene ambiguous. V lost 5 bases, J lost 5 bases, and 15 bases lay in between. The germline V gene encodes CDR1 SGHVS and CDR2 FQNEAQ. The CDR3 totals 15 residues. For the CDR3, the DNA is TGTGCCAGCAGCCGCCCATATTCGGGTACCGGGGAGCTGTTTTTT. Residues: CASSRPYSGTGELFF.

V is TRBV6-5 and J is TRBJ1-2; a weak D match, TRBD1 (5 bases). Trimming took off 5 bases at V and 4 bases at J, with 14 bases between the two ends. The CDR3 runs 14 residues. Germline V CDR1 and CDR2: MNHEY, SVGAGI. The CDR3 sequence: CASSEVTGPYGYTF. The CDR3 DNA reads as TGTGCCAGCAGTGAAGTTACAGGACCCTATGGCTACACCTTC.

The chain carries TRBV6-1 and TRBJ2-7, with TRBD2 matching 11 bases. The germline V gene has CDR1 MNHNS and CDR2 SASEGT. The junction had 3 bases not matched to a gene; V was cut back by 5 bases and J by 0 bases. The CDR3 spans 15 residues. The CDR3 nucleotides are TGTGCCAGCAGTATTACTAGCGGGGGCTCCTACGAGCAGTACTTC. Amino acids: CASSITSGGSYEQYF.

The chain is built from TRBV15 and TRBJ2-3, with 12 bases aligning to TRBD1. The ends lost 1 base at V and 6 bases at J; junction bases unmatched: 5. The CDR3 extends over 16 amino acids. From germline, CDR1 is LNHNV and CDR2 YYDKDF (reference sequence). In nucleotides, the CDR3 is TGTGCCACCAGCAGAGGGGACAGGGGGCGATTTGATACGCAGTATTTT. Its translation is CATSRGDRGRFDTQYF.

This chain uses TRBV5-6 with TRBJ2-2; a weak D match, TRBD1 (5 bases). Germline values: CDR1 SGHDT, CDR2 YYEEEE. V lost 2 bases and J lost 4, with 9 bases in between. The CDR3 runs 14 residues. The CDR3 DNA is TGTGCCAGCAGCTTAAGGGGCGGCACCGGGGAGCTGTTTTTT. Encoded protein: CASSLRGGTGELFF.

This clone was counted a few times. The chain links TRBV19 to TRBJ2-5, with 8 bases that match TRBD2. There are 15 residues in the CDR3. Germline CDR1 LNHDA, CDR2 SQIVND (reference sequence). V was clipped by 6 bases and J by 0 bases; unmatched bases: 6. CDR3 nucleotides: TGTGCCAGTAGATACGTAGCGGGAAACCAAGAGACCCAGTACTTC. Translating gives CASRYVAGNQETQYF. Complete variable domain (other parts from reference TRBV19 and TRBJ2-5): DGGITQSPKYLFRKEGQNVTLSCEQNLNHDAMYWYRQDPGQGLRLIYYSQIVNDFQKGDIAEGYSVSREKKESFPLTVTSAQKNPTAFYLCASRYVAGNQETQYFGPGTRLLVL.